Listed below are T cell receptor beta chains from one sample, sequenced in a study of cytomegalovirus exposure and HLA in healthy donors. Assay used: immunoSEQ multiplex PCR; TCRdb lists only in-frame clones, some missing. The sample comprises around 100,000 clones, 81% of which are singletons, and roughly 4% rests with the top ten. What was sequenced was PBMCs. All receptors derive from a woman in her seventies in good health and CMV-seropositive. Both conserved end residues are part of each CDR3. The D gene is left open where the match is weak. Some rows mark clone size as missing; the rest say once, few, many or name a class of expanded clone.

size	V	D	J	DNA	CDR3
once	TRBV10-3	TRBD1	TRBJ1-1	TGTGCCATCAGTGTGGACAGGGGGACTGAAGCTTTCTTT	CAISVDRGTEAFF
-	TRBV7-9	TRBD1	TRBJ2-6	TGTGCCAGCAGCTCAACAGGGGCTCGAGGGGCCAACGTCCTGACTTTC	CASSSTGARGANVLTF
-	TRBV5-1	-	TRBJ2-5	TGCGCCAGCAGCTTGGGCGGGGGCCTCCAAGAGACCCAGTACTTC	CASSLGGGLQETQYF
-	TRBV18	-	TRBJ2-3	TGTGCCAGCTCACCACTGCTCTCAGGGGCAGATACGCAGTATTTT	CASSPLLSGADTQYF
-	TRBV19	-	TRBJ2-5	TGTGCCAGTAGTATACCCTCTCCGGCGGGCCTCCAAGAGACCCAGTACTTC	CASSIPSPAGLQETQYF
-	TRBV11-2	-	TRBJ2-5	TGTGCCAGCAGACGAGGGGGATATGAAGAGACCCAGTACTTC	CASRRGGYEETQYF
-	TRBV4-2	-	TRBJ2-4	TGTGCCAGCAGCCAAGATGGGACGACAGGAAACATTCAGTACTTC	CASSQDGTTGNIQYF
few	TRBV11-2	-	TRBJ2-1	TGTGCCAGCAGCCTATTCTTAATAAATGAGCAGTTCTTC	CASSLFLINEQFF
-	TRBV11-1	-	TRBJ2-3	TGTGCCAGCAGCCAAGAGGAGGATACGCAGTATTTT	CASSQEEDTQYF
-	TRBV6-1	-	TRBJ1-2	TGTGCCAGCAGTGAAGGGGCAGGCGGGATATATGGCTACACCTTC	CASSEGAGGIYGYTF
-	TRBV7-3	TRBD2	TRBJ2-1	TGTGCCAGCAGCTTAATCGGCGGGAGTGGGTACAATGAGCAGTTCTTC	CASSLIGGSGYNEQFF
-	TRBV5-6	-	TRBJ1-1	TGTGCCAGCAGCTTGAAAGACAGGATGAACACTGAAGCTTTCTTT	CASSLKDRMNTEAFF
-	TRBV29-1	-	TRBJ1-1	TGCAGCGTCGGGGAGGGGTTTAGGTCTGAAGCTTTCTTT	CSVGEGFRSEAFF
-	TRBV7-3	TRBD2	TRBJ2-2	TGTGCCAGCAGCTTAAAGGGACTAGCGAACACCGGGGAGCTGTTTTTT	CASSLKGLANTGELFF
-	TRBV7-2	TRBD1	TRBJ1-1	TGTGCCAGCAGCTTCGGACAGGGGACTGAAGCTTTCTTT	CASSFGQGTEAFF
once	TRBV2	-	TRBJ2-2	TGTGCCAGCAGGCCACAGGGTCTAACCGGGGAGCTGTTTTTT	CASRPQGLTGELFF
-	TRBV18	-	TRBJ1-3	TGTGCCAGCTCACCTCAGACAGACTCTGGAAACACCATATATTTT	CASSPQTDSGNTIYF
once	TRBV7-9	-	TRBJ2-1	TGTGCCAGCAGCTTAGTGGAGGGTTTTGATCCGTTCTTC	CASSLVEGFDPFF